This T cell receptor (beta chain) was obtained from a study of T cells after yellow fever vaccination. On this clonotype itself: Its antigen is not identified.

Whole-study results and caveats: Any FACS-sorted repertoire could hold abundant clonotypes that contaminate it from the bulk population. A weaker but faster secondary response was observed, peaking on day 5 versus 15.

As TCR cDNA was made by 5'RACE template switching, a universal primer site and UMIs were added. TCRdb itself ran the 5' RACE reads through MiXCR, one entry per CDR3 protein. The sample consists of 300,000 or so distinct CDR3 sequences, 8.5% to 10% of them appearing once. CDR3 length equals 13 residues. Trimming took 6 bases from V and 6 from J, leaving 17 bases between them. The V gene's germline CDR1 is DFQATT and CDR2 SNEGSKA (reference sequence). The gene calls are TRBV20-1 and TRBJ1-2; D might be TRBD1 (5 bases). Here the sequenced sample was CD4+ T cells sorted from PBMCs, taken 5 days after the yellow fever booster vaccination. This clonotype was sampled from a man between 18 and 29 years old who received the YFV17D yellow fever vaccine. The chain's CDR3 is CSANQARVNGYTF. CDR3 nucleotide sequence: TGCAGTGCAAACCAGGCCAGGGTGAATGGCTACACCTTC.